This T cell receptor (beta chain) originates from a study of CXCR3-negative and CXCR3-positive naive CD8 T cells. Study conclusions and caveats: It was found that naive subsets had comparable surface CD5, and TCR strength was inferred from TRB CDR3 properties. Sequencing showed both naive subsets with comparably high diversity, and memory CD8+ cells much lower. Memory cells diverged, while naive CXCR3-positive and CXCR3-negative cells had similar TRBV-TRBJ usage.

Germline CDR1 reads MDHEN; CDR2 reads SYDVKM. There are 14 residues in the CDR3. Each TRB cDNA library was prepared by 5' RACE (with UMI labels). TCRdb re-called the 5' RACE reads and catalogs CDR3 proteins one per entry, DNA excluded. The table lists roughly 48,000 distinct CDR3 sequences. Details on this clonotype: What it binds is unknown.

What was sequenced was memory CD8+ T cells from blood. J is TRBJ1-2 and V is TRBV28; TCRdb returns TRBD1, unconfirmable since there is no DNA. The source is a human donor in good health. Some clones in this sample may be carry-over from other donors' samples. The CDR3 here is CASSPPGPSNGYTF.